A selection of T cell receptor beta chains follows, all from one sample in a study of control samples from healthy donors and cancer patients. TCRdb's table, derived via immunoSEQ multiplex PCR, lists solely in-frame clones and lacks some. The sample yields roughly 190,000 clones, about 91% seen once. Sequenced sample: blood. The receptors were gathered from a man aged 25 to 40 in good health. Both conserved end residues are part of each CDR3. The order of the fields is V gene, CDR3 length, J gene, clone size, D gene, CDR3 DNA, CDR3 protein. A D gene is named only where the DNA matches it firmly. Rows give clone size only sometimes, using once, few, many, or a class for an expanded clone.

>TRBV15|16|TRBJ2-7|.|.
TGTGCCACCAGCAGAGAGAACTACGCAGGGGAATACGAGCAGTACTTC
CATSRENYAGEYEQYF
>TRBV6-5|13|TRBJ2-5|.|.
TGTGCCAGCAGCCGGACACTCCAAGAGACCCAGTACTTC
CASSRTLQETQYF
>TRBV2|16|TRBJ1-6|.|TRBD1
TGTGCCAGCAGTGAAACCTGGACAGGGGGTTATTCACCCCTCCACTTT
CASSETWTGGYSPLHF
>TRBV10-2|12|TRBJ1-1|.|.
TGCGCCAGCGGATACCAGAACACTGAAGCTTTCTTT
CASGYQNTEAFF
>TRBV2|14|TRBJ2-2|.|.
TGTGCCAGCACTCCGCCCCGGGAAACTGGGGAGCTGTTTTTT
CASTPPRETGELFF
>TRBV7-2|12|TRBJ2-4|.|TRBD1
TGTGCCAGCAGCACTTACTCCGGGACAGAGGGCTTC
CASSTYSGTEGF
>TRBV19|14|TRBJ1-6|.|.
TGTGCCAGTACCCAAGGAAGGGTGCTGTCACCCCTCCACTTT
CASTQGRVLSPLHF
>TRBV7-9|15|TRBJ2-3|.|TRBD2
TGTGCCAGCAGCCCTAGCGGGGGTACGGGAGATACGCAGTATTTT
CASSPSGGTGDTQYF
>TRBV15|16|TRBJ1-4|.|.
TGTGCCACCAGTCGGGGGGCGTTTGGCACTAATGAAAAACTGTTTTTT
CATSRGAFGTNEKLFF
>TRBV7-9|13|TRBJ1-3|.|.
TGTGCCAGCACCATACAGGAGAGGAACACCATATATTTT
CASTIQERNTIYF
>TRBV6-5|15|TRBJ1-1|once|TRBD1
TGTGCCAGCAGTTACTCGGGACAGGGGTCTGCTGAAGCTTTCTTT
CASSYSGQGSAEAFF
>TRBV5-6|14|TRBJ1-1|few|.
TGTGCCAGCAGCTTTGGGCACACGAACACTGAAGCTTTCTTT
CASSFGHTNTEAFF
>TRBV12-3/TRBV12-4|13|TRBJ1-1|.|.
TGTGCCAGCGCTCGGGGGATTTTCACTGAAGCTTTCTTT
CASARGIFTEAFF
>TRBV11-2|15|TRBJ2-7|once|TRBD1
TGTGCCAGCAGCTTCGACGGGACAGTGGTATACGAGCAGTACTTC
CASSFDGTVVYEQYF
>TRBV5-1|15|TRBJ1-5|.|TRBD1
TGCGCCAGCAGCCGCGGGGACAGGGAGGATCAGCCCCAGCATTTT
CASSRGDREDQPQHF
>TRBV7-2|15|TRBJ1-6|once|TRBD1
TGTGCCAGCAGCCAGACAGGGGGCGCAGGGTCACCCCTCCACTTT
CASSQTGGAGSPLHF
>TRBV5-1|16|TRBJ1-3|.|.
TGCGCCAGCAGTTCAGAACATGTGAGCTCTGGAAACACCATATATTTT
CASSSEHVSSGNTIYF
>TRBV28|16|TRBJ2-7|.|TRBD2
TGTGCCAGCAGTTTATTCCCGGGACTAGGGACTTACGAGCAGTACTTC
CASSLFPGLGTYEQYF
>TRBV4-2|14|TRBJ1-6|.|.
TGTGCCAGCAGCCAAGAGCTCGGGGTGGCACCCCTCCACTTT
CASSQELGVAPLHF
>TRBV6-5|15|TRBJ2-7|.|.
TGTGCCAGCAGTTATTCCGGGGGCGCGCTGGGTGAGCAGTACTTC
CASSYSGGALGEQYF
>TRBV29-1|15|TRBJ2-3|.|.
TGCAGCGTTGAATTTAGGCCCAGGGCGGCAGATACGCAGTATTTT
CSVEFRPRAADTQYF
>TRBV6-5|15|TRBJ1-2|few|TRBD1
TGTGCCAGCAGTTACGAACAGGGGAACGGCTATGGCTACACCTTC
CASSYEQGNGYGYTF
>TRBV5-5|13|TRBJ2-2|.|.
TGTGCCAGCAGCTTGGGGGCCACCGGGGAGCTGTTTTTT
CASSLGATGELFF
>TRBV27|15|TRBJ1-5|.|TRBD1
TGTGCCAGCAGTAGGACAGGTATGGGCAATCAGCCCCAGCATTTT
CASSRTGMGNQPQHF
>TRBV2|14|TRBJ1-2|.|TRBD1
TGTGCCAGCAGTGGACAGGGGGCCCAGTATGGCTACACCTTC
CASSGQGAQYGYTF
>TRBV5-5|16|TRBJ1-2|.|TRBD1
TGTGCCAGCAGCGAGAGTCCGGGACAGACGAACTATGGCTACACCTTC
CASSESPGQTNYGYTF
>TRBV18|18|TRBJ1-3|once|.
TGTGCCAGCTCACCACAGGCCTCCGGGAGGGCATCTGGAAACACCATATATTTT
CASSPQASGRASGNTIYF
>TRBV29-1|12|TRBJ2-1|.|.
TGCAGCCTTGGGACTCCCCAAGGTGAGCAGTTCTTC
CSLGTPQGEQFF